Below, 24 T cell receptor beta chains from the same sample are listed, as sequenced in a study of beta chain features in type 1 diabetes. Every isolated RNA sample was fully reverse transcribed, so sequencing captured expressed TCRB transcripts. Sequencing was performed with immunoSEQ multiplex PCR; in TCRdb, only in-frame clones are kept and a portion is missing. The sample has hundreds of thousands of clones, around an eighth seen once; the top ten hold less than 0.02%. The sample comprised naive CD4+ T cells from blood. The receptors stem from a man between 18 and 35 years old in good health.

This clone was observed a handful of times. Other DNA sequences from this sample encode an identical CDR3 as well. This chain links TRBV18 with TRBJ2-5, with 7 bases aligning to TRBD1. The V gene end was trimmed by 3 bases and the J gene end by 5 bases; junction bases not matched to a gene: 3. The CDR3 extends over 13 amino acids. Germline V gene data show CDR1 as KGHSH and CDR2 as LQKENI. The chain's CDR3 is CASSPGTEETQYF. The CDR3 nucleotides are TGTGCCAGCTCACCCGGGACAGAGGAGACCCAGTACTTC.

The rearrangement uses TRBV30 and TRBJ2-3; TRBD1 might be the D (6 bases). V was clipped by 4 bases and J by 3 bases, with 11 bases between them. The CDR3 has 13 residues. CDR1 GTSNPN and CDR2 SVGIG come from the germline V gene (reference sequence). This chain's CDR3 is CAWIRGPTDTQYF. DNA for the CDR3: TGTGCCTGGATCAGGGGACCGACAGATACGCAGTATTTT.

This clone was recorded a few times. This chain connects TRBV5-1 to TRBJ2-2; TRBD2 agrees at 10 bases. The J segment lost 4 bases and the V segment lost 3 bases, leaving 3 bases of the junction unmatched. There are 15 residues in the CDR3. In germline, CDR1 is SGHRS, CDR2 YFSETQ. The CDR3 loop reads CASSWTSGVTGELFF. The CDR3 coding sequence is TGCGCCAGCAGCTGGACTAGCGGAGTCACCGGGGAGCTGTTTTTT.

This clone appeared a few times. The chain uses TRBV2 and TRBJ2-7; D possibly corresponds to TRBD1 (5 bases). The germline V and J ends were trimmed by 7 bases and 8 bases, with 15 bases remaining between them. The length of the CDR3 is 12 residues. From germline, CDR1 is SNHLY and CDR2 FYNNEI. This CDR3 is CASTRRGSQQYF. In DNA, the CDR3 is TGTGCCAGCACCCGAAGGGGTTCTCAGCAGTACTTC. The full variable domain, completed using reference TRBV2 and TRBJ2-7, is EPEVTQTPSHQVTQMGQEVILRCVPISNHLYFYWYRQILGQKVEFLVSFYNNEISEKSEIFDDQFSVERPDGSNFTLKIRSTKLEDSAMYFCASTRRGSQQYFGPGTRLTVT.

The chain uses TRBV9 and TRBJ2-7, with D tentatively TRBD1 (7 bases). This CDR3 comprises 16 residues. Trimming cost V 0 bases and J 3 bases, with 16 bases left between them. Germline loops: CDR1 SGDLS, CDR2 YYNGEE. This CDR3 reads CASSVAGGGGLYEQYF. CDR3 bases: TGTGCCAGCAGCGTAGCCGGAGGAGGGGGCCTCTACGAGCAGTACTTC.

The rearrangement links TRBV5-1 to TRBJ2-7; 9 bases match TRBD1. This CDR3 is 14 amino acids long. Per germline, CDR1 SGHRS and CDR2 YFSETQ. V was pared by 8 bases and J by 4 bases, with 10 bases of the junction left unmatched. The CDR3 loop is CASTLQGAEYEQYF. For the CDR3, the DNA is TGCGCCAGTACCCTACAGGGGGCGGAATACGAGCAGTACTTC.

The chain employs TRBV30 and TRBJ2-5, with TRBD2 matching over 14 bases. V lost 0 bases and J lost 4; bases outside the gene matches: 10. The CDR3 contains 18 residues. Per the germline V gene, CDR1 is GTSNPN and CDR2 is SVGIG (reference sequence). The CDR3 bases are TGTGCCTGGAGTGTAAGGTTGGGACTAGCGGGAGTGGGAGAGACCCAGTACTTC. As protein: CAWSVRLGLAGVGETQYF.

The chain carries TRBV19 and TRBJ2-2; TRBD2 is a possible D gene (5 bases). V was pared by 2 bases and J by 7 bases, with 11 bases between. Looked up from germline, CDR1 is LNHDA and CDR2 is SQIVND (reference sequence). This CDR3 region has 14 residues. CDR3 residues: CASSIPRSGGELFF. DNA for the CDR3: TGTGCCAGTAGTATACCCCGAAGCGGCGGGGAGCTGTTTTTT.

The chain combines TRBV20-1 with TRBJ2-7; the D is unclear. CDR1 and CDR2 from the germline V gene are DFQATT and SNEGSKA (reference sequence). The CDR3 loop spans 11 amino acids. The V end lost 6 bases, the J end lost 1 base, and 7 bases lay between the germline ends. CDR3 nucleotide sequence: TGCAGTGCGCGCGGATCCTACGAGCAGTACTTC. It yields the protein CSARGSYEQYF.

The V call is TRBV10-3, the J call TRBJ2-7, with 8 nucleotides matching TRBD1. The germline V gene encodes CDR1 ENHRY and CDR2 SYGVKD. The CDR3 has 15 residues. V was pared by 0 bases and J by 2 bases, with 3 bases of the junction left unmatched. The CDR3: CAISESGTGTYEQYF. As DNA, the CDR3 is TGTGCCATCAGTGAGTCTGGGACAGGCACCTACGAGCAGTACTTC.

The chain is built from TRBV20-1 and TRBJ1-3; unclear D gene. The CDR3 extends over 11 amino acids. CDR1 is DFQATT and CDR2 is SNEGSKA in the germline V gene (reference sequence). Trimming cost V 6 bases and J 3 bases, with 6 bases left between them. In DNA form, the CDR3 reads TGCAGTGCCAGGCTTGGAAACACCATATATTTT. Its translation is CSARLGNTIYF.

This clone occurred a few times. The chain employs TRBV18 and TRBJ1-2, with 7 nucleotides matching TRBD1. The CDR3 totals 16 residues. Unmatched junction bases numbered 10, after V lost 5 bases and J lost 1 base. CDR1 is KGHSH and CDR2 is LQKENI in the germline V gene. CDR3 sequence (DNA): TGTGCCAGCTCAGCCGCTGGGACAGAAATTAACTATGGCTACACCTTC. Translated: CASSAAGTEINYGYTF.

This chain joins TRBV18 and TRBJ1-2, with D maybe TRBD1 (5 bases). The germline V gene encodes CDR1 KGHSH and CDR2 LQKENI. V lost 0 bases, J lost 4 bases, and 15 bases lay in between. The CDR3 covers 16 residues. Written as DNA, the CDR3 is TGTGCCAGCTCACCACCAGGAGGGGCCGTGGGCTATGGCTACACCTTC. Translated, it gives CASSPPGGAVGYGYTF.

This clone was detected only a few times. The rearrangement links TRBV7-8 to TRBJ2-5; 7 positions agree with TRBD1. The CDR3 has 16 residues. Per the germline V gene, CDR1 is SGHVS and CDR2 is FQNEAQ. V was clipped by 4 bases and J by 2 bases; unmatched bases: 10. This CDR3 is CASSYRGPNSQETQYF. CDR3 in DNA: TGTGCCAGCAGCTACAGGGGACCAAATTCTCAAGAGACCCAGTACTTC.

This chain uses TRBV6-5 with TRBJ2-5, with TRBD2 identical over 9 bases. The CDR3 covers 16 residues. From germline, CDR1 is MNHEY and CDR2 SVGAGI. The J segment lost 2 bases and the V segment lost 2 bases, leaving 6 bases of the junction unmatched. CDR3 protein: CASSYPLSGGQETQYF. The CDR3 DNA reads TGTGCCAGCAGTTACCCCCTTAGCGGGGGACAAGAGACCCAGTACTTC.

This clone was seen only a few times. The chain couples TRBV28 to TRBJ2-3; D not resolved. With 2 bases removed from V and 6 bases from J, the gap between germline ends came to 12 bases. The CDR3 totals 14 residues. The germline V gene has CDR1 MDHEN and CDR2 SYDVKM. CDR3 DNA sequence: TGTGCCAGCAGTTTAGTGGCAGGCCCTGATACGCAGTATTTT. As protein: CASSLVAGPDTQYF. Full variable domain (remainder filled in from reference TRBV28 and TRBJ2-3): DVKVTQSSRYLVKRTGEKVFLECVQDMDHENMFWYRQDPGLGLRLIYFSYDVKMKEKGDIPEGYSVSREKKERFSLILESASTNQTSMYLCASSLVAGPDTQYFGPGTRLTVL.

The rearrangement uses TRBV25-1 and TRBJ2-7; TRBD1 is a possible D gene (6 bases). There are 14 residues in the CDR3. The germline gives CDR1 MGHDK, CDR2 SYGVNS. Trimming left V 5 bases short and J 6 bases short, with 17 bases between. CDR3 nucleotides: TGTGCCAGCAGTACCCTAGGACAGCCACGCGAGCAGTACTTC. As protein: CASSTLGQPREQYF.

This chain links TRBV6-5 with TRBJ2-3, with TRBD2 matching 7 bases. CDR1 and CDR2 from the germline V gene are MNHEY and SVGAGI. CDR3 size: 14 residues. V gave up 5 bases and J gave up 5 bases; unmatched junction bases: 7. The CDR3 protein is CASSREGHEDTQYF. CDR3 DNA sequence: TGTGCCAGCAGTAGGGAGGGCCATGAAGATACGCAGTATTTT.

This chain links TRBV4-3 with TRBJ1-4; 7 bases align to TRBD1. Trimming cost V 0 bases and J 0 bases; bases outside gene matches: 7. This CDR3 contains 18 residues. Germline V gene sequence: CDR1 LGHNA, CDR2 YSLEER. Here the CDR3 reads CASSQDISRGTTNEKLFF. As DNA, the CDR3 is TGCGCCAGCAGCCAAGATATAAGCAGGGGGACAACTAATGAAAAACTGTTTTTT.

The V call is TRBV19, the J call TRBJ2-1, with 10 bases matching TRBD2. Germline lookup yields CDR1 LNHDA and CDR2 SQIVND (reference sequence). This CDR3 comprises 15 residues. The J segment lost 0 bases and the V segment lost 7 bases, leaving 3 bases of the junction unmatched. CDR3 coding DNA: TGTGCCAGTAACATAGCGGGAGGCTCCTACAATGAGCAGTTCTTC. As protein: CASNIAGGSYNEQFF.

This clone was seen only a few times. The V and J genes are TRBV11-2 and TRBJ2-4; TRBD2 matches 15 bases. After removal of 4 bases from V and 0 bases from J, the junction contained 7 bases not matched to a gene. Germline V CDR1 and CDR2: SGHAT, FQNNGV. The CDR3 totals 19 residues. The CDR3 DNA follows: TGTGCCAGCAGCTCTAGGACTAGCGGGGGGGCCGTAGCCAAAAACATTCAGTACTTC. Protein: CASSSRTSGGAVAKNIQYF.

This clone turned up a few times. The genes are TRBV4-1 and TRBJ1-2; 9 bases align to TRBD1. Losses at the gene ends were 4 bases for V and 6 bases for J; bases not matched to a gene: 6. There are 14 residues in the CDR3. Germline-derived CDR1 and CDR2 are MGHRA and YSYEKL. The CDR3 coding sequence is TGCGCCAGCAGCCGTGAACAGGGGGCGAATGGCTACACCTTC. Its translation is CASSREQGANGYTF.

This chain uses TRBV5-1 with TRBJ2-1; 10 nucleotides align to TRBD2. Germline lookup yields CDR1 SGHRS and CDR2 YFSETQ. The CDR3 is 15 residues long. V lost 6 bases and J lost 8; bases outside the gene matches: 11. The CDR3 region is CASKSIASGSDEQFF. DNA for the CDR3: TGCGCCAGCAAGAGTATCGCTAGCGGGAGTGATGAGCAGTTCTTC.

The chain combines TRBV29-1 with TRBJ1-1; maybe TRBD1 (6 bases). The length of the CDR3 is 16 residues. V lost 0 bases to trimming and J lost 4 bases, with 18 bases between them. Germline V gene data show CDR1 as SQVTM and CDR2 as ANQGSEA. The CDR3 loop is CSVEDGGRGGVTEAFF. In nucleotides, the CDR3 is TGCAGCGTTGAAGATGGGGGGAGAGGGGGGGTCACTGAAGCTTTCTTT.